A single sample gave rise to the 25 T cell receptor beta chains below, sequenced in a study of blood T cells in healthy people across ages. A second PCR of about 7 to 12 cycles used a sample-barcoded 5' primer and a J-beta primer mix. Using its own MiXCR run on the 5' RACE reads, TCRdb lists one record per CDR3 protein. The data hold around 1,600,000 distinct CDR3 sequences, with approximately 43% observed a single time. Sequencing was done on a sample of blood. The origin of the receptors is a woman younger than 30 in good health.

The genes are TRBV6-6 and TRBJ1-6; a possible D gene is TRBD1 (5 bases). The CDR3 runs 14 residues. Germline loops: CDR1 MNHNY, CDR2 SVGAGI (reference sequence). The V gene lost 8 bases and the J gene lost 9 bases, with 17 bases spanning the gap. CDR3 residues: CASGQEGKFSPLHF. For the CDR3, the DNA is TGTGCCAGCGGGCAGGAGGGGAAGTTTTCACCCCTCCACTTT.

The chain uses TRBV12-3 or TRBV12-4 and TRBJ1-1, with TRBD1 as a possible D gene (5 bases). The CDR3 loop spans 17 amino acids. Trimming took 8 bases from V and 1 from J, leaving 23 bases between them. The CDR3 is CASGPEALRVPNTEAFF. The CDR3 nucleotides are TGTGCCAGCGGCCCCGAAGCCCTCAGGGTCCCGAACACTGAAGCTTTCTTT.

The sample holds many counts of this clonotype. The V gene is TRBV12-3 or TRBV12-4, the J gene TRBJ2-7; D is unclear. V lost 5 bases and J 0 bases, leaving 5 bases between the germline ends. This CDR3 spans 12 amino acids. The CDR3 reads CASSHRSYEQYF. CDR3 DNA: TGTGCCAGCAGTCACCGCTCCTACGAGCAGTACTTC.

This rearrangement joins TRBV20-1 to TRBJ1-2, with unresolved D. This CDR3 has 12 amino acids. The ends were cut back, 5 bases at V and 4 bases at J, with 11 bases in the middle. Germline CDR1 and CDR2: DFQATT and SNEGSKA (reference sequence). The CDR3 DNA follows: TGCAGTGCTGAAGGGCGGTCCTATGGCTACACCTTC. Its translation is CSAEGRSYGYTF.

The rearrangement links TRBV3-1 to TRBJ2-1, with 9 positions matching TRBD2. The CDR3 sequence is 17 residues long. The germline gives CDR1 LGHDT, CDR2 YNNKEL (reference sequence). V shed 4 bases and J 3 bases; nucleotides not matched to a gene: 10. CDR3 protein: CASSPPGIAGDYNEQFF. As DNA, the CDR3 is TGTGCCAGCAGCCCCCCAGGAATAGCGGGAGACTACAATGAGCAGTTCTTC.

V usage is TRBV10-3 and J usage is TRBJ2-1, with no clear D. This CDR3 is 15 amino acids long. Trimming removed 6 bases at V and 6 bases at J, with 18 bases between. CDR1 is ENHRY and CDR2 is SYGVKD in the germline V gene. CDR3 sequence (DNA): TGTGCCATCAGCTCCCCGGATTTCAACCCCAATGAGCAGTTCTTC. It is translated as CAISSPDFNPNEQFF.

Only a few counts were recorded for this clonotype. The chain couples TRBV15 to TRBJ1-2, with D perhaps matching TRBD1 (6 bases). This CDR3 has 14 amino acids. Germline values: CDR1 LNHNV, CDR2 YYDKDF (reference sequence). Trimming took 3 bases from V and 2 from J, leaving 10 bases between them. CDR3 loop: CATSRGAANYGYTF. The CDR3 nucleotides are TGTGCCACCAGCAGGGGGGCCGCAAACTATGGCTACACCTTC.

In regard to this clonotype: The junction shows a germline mismatch at one end, possibly a read error. The chain has TRBV20-1 and TRBJ1-1; D is uncertain. The germline CDR1 and CDR2 sequences are DFQATT and SNEGSKA (reference sequence). This CDR3 spans 13 amino acids. The CDR3, as DNA: TGCAGTGCTAGGACCCGTATGAACAGTGAAGCTTTCTTT. It codes for CSARTRMNSEAFF.

The gene calls are TRBV5-1 and TRBJ2-5; no reliable D call. Trimming cost V 2 bases and J 1 base, with 9 bases left between them. Per germline, CDR1 SGHRS and CDR2 YFSETQ. CDR3 size: 14 residues. Written as DNA, the CDR3 is TGCGCCAGCAGCTTTAGTGCGACCCAAGAGACCCAGTACTTC. Its protein product is CASSFSATQETQYF.

This clonotype was seen ten or more times. This chain joins TRBV7-9 and TRBJ2-5; 9 positions match TRBD1. V shed 7 bases, J shed 4 bases, and the junction held 4 bases outside the gene matches. The CDR3 totals 13 residues. The germline V gene has CDR1 SEHNR and CDR2 FQNEAQ (reference sequence). CDR3 sequence: CASKTGGLETQYF. In DNA form, the CDR3 reads TGTGCCAGCAAGACAGGGGGGTTAGAGACCCAGTACTTC.

The V and J genes are TRBV7-2 and TRBJ1-2; D possibly corresponds to TRBD1 (5 bases). The CDR3 length is 15 residues. Germline assignment: CDR1 SGHTA and CDR2 FQGNSA. V was trimmed by 10 bases and J by 5 bases, leaving 23 bases between them. CDR3 DNA sequence: TGTGCCACCTGGCGTGGGGGAGGTAGTTCTTATGGCTACACCTTC. Translated, it gives CATWRGGGSSYGYTF.

This clonotype has a handful of counts. The chain combines TRBV20-1 with TRBJ1-2; tentative D call: TRBD1 (5 bases). This CDR3 contains 14 residues. Per the germline V gene, CDR1 is DFQATT and CDR2 is SNEGSKA (reference sequence). V lost 4 bases and J 5 bases, leaving 17 bases between the germline ends. This CDR3 reads CSANRDLYIYGYTF. CDR3 coding DNA: TGCAGTGCTAACCGGGACCTTTACATTTATGGCTACACCTTC.

V is TRBV4-3 and J is TRBJ2-3, with 8 bases that match TRBD2. The CDR3 is made up of 15 amino acids. After removal of 6 bases from V and 2 bases from J, the junction contained 7 bases not matched to a gene. From germline, CDR1 is LGHNA and CDR2 YSLEER. In nucleotides, the CDR3 is TGCGCCAGCAGACCCATAGCGGGGTTCACAGATACGCAGTATTTT. Translation gives CASRPIAGFTDTQYF.

This clonotype was counted only a few times. The rearrangement joins TRBV28 to TRBJ2-1, with D unresolved. The length of the CDR3 is 15 residues. The V gene's germline CDR1 is MDHEN and CDR2 SYDVKM. Deletions cut 2 bases from V and 0 bases from J, with 8 bases between. CDR3 sequence: CASSLIFTSYNEQFF. For the CDR3, the DNA is TGTGCCAGCAGTTTAATCTTCACCTCCTACAATGAGCAGTTCTTC.

The genes are TRBV6-5 and TRBJ2-1; no clear D. Germline assignment: CDR1 MNHEY and CDR2 SVGAGI. Trimming cost V 10 bases and J 6 bases, with 10 bases left between them. The CDR3 consists of 11 residues. CDR3 sequence (DNA): TGTGCCACCTGGGCAGCCAATGAGCAGTTCTTC. Its translation: CATWAANEQFF.

V usage is TRBV29-1 and J usage is TRBJ1-4; D gene uncertain. The CDR3 covers 15 residues. Germline V lookup: CDR1 SQVTM, CDR2 ANQGSEA. Trimming shortened V by 7 bases and J by 0 bases, and 15 bases separated the two germline ends. CDR3: CSARRTLATNEKLFF. The CDR3 bases are TGCAGCGCCAGGCGGACGCTAGCAACTAATGAAAAACTGTTTTTT.

V and J are TRBV20-1 and TRBJ1-5, with a tentative D call TRBD1 (5 bases). The length of the CDR3 is 16 residues. V shed 3 bases and J shed 1 base, with 16 bases lying between them. CDR1 and CDR2 from the germline V gene are DFQATT and SNEGSKA (reference sequence). The CDR3 reads CSARVGDSGSNQPQHF. As DNA, the CDR3 is TGCAGTGCTAGGGTAGGGGATTCTGGCAGCAATCAGCCCCAGCATTTT.

The sample holds a few counts of this clonotype. The genes are TRBV24-1 and TRBJ2-1, with D possibly TRBD2 on 5 matching bases. The length of the CDR3 is 11 residues. Germline V gene sequence: CDR1 KGHDR, CDR2 SFDVKD. V dropped 4 bases and J dropped 10 bases, with 7 bases sitting between them. The CDR3 here is CATSEGLEQFF. The CDR3 coding sequence is TGTGCCACCAGTGAAGGACTGGAGCAGTTCTTC.

The V gene is TRBV4-1, the J gene TRBJ1-6, with TRBD1 as a possible D gene (6 bases). CDR1 is MGHRA and CDR2 is YSYEKL in the germline V gene. This CDR3 comprises 15 residues. With 5 bases removed from V and 6 bases from J, the gap between germline ends came to 14 bases. The CDR3 reads CASSDRDNSNSPLHF. CDR3 bases: TGCGCCAGCAGCGACCGGGACAATAGTAATTCACCCCTCCACTTT.

This clonotype has only a few counts. The V and J genes are TRBV29-1 and TRBJ2-3; D may match TRBD1 or TRBD2 (5 bases each). Germline V CDR1 and CDR2: SQVTM, ANQGSEA. Between the trimmed V and J ends, which lost 3 bases and 2 bases, there was a span of 12 bases. The CDR3 has 14 residues. CDR3 in DNA: TGCAGCGTTGAGGGGGACGGATACACAGATACGCAGTATTTT. Translated: CSVEGDGYTDTQYF.

This clonotype was found once. The chain has TRBV29-1 and TRBJ2-1; the D gene is possibly TRBD2 (5 bases). V was cut by 7 bases and J by 7 bases, with 20 bases left in between. Germline-derived CDR1 and CDR2 are SQVTM and ANQGSEA. CDR3 length: 14 amino acids. The DNA of the CDR3 is TGCAGCGATTACCTAGTGGGAGTTAGTAATGAGCAGTTCTTC. Encoded protein: CSDYLVGVSNEQFF.

This clonotype was detected a few times. The chain has TRBV27 and TRBJ2-3; no clear D gene. The CDR3 is made up of 14 amino acids. From germline, CDR1 is MNHEY and CDR2 SMNVEV (reference sequence). V was clipped by 2 bases and J by 5 bases, with 11 bases between them. The CDR3 sequence is CASSLAYRLDTQYF. CDR3 sequence (DNA): TGTGCCAGCAGTTTAGCGTATAGGTTAGATACGCAGTATTTT.

In its sample, this clonotype was seen a few times. The V call is TRBV20-1, the J call TRBJ2-7; TRBD2 might be the D (5 bases). V shed 0 bases and J shed 4 bases, with 16 bases lying between them. There are 15 residues in the CDR3. Germline V gene data show CDR1 as DFQATT and CDR2 as SNEGSKA (reference sequence). As DNA, the CDR3 is TGCAGTGCTAGAGAATCGGGCGGGCTGACTTACGAGCAGTACTTC. Its translation: CSARESGGLTYEQYF.

There are many counts of this clonotype. This sequence joins TRBV7-2 and TRBJ1-5; D uncertain. V was pared by 2 bases and J by 0 bases, with 5 bases between. The germline gives CDR1 SGHTA, CDR2 FQGNSA. This CDR3 region has 14 residues. Here the CDR3 reads CASSLMGSNQPQHF. CDR3 coding DNA: TGTGCCAGCAGCTTAATGGGTAGCAATCAGCCCCAGCATTTT.

The chain employs TRBV27 and TRBJ2-7; a weak D match, TRBD2 (6 bases). Per germline, CDR1 MNHEY and CDR2 SMNVEV (reference sequence). Trimming took off 5 bases at V and 2 bases at J, with 16 bases between the two ends. This CDR3 region has 15 residues. In DNA form, the CDR3 reads TGTGCCAGCAGTCCCGGTTACGGCGGGACCTACGAGCAGTACTTC. As protein: CASSPGYGGTYEQYF.